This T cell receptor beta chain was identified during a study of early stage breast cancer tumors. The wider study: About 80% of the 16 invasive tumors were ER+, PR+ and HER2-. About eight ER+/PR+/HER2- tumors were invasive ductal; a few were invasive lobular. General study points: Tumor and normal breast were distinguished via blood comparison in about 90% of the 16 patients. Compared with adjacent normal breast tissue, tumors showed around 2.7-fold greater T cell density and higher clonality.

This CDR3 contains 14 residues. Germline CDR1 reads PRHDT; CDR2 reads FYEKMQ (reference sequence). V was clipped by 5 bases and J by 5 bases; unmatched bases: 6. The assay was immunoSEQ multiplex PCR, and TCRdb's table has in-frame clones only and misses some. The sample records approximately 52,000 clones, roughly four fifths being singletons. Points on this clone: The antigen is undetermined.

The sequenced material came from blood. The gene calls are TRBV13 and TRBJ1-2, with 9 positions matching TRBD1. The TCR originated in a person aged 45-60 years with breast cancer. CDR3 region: CASSPGQGGYGYTF. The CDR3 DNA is TGTGCCAGCAGCCCGGGACAGGGAGGGTATGGCTACACCTTC.